The clone carrying this T cell receptor (beta chain) was counted between two and nine times. Its specificity is not known. This clone may be a read error of a much larger clone one base away. This specimen belongs to a study of read filtering for tumor transcriptome and immune sequencing. On the study more broadly: The cohort had about 16 men and approximately 13 women aged roughly 47 to 80, mean about 70 years.

From around 440 ng of RNA, a library with molecular barcoded alpha/delta and beta/gamma adaptors was made. Via MiXCR, TCRdb re-called the reads, giving one row per CDR3 protein. The sample yields 40,000 to 50,000 distinct CDR3 sequences, roughly an eighth seen once. Germline values: CDR1 GTSNPN, CDR2 SVGIG (reference sequence). Between the trimmed V and J ends, which lost 0 bases and 3 bases, there was a span of 11 bases. CDR3 length equals 14 residues. Overall study findings and caveats: The CD138-negative fraction was mixed bone marrow immune cells, not pure T cells.

V and J are TRBV30 and TRBJ2-5, with D unclear. The sample comprised a population of CD138-negative cells sorted from bone marrow. The clonotype originates from a donor aged 40 or over with multiple myeloma. The CDR3 loop reads CAWSVLEHKETQYF. The CDR3 region has the DNA TGTGCCTGGAGTGTTTTGGAACACAAAGAGACCCAGTACTTC.